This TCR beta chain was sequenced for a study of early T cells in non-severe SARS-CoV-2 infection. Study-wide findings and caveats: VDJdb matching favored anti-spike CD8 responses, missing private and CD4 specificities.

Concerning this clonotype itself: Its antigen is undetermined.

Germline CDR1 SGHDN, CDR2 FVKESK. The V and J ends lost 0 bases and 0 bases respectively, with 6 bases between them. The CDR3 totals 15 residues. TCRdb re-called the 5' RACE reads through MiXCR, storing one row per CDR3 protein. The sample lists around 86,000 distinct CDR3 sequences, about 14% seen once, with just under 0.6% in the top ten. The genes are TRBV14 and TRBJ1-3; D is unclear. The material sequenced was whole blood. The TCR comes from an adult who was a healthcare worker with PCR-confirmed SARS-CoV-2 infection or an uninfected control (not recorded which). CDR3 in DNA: TGTGCCAGCAGCCAAGATTGGCTCTCTGGAAACACCATATATTTT. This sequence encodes CASSQDWLSGNTIYF.